This T cell receptor beta chain is from a study of OX40 agonist ivuxolimab in advanced cancers. Looking at the study overall: A mean age of roughly 66 years, range roughly 20 to 80, was recorded, and approximately 85% were male. Findings of the study overall: CD8+ T cells showed, on average, more clonal expansion than CD4+ cells.

Libraries were prepared by immunoSEQ multiplex PCR; TCRdb keeps only in-frame clonotypes and omits some of them. The sample includes approximately 58,000 clones, 75% to 90% of them seen just once. The V end lost 0 bases, the J end lost 5 bases, and 12 bases lay between the germline ends. This CDR3 region has 15 residues. Per germline, CDR1 SGHNT and CDR2 YYREEE (reference sequence). As for this clone: As yet, its antigen is unknown.

This TCR was sampled from an adult with an advanced solid tumor such as melanoma, head and neck, liver or kidney cancer. The J gene is TRBJ2-1, the V gene TRBV5-4; TRBD2 might be the D (6 bases). Sample: CD4+ or CD8+ T cells sorted from blood, taken in a trial of the OX40 agonist ivuxolimab. CDR3 protein: CASSLVRSGDNEQFF. Here the CDR3 DNA reads TGTGCCAGCAGCTTGGTGCGATCGGGGGACAATGAGCAGTTCTTC.